These 18 T cell receptor beta chains were all obtained from the same sample, sequenced in a study of blood T cell repertoires in COVID-19 (TCRdb year 2020). Receptor amplification or capture employed the immunoSEQ multiplex PCR assay. In its TCRdb copy, this immuneACCESS table keeps in-frame sequences only and misses some clones. Where compared with another copy, unresolved V genes explain less than half of these, and the others have no known cause. For this sample the table gives more than 95,000 clones, of which around 63% were detected only once. Of the sample, around 2% is held by the ten largest clones. Sequenced sample: peripheral blood. The receptors shown here come from a woman aged 70-85 years with acute or convalescent COVID-19.

V is TRBV10-1 and J is TRBJ1-5, with 10 bases identical to TRBD1. CDR1 is WNHNN and CDR2 is SYGVQD in the germline V gene (reference sequence). The CDR3 length is 17 residues. As DNA, the CDR3 is TGCGTCAGGATGCCGGGACAGGGGAGTCATGGCAATCAGCCCCAGCATTTT. This gives the protein CVRMPGQGSHGNQPQHF.

V and J are TRBV11-2 and TRBJ1-2; 10 positions agree with TRBD1. The CDR3 contains 15 residues. The V gene end was trimmed by 5 bases and the J gene end by 1 base; junction bases not matched to a gene: 4. Germline CDR1 and CDR2: SGHAT and FQNNGV. The CDR3 DNA reads TGTGCCAGCAGCCCCGGGACAGGGGTTAACTATGGCTACACCTTC. Translating gives CASSPGTGVNYGYTF.

This chain links TRBV28 with TRBJ2-7; the match to TRBD1 covers 9 bases. The J segment lost 7 bases and the V segment lost 5 bases, leaving 6 bases of the junction unmatched. Germline lookup yields CDR1 MDHEN and CDR2 SYDVKM. The CDR3 has 13 residues. The CDR3: CASSTTGGREQYF. DNA of the CDR3: TGTGCCAGCAGTACGACAGGGGGGAGAGAGCAGTACTTC.

V and J are TRBV27 and TRBJ2-3; D may be TRBD1 (5 bases). The CDR3 runs 13 residues. CDR1 MNHEY and CDR2 SMNVEV come from the germline V gene (reference sequence). With 4 bases removed from V and 8 bases from J, the gap between germline ends came to 13 bases. The CDR3 region has the DNA TGTGCCAGCAGTTCCTCCCAAAGGGGTACGCAGTATTTT. It codes for CASSSSQRGTQYF.

The chain employs TRBV11-2 and TRBJ2-5, with TRBD2 as a possible D gene (5 bases). The CDR3 has 15 residues. Germline values: CDR1 SGHAT, CDR2 FQNNGV. Trimming shortened V by 0 bases and J by 2 bases, and 10 bases separated the two germline ends. The CDR3 loop is CASSLDSSGQETQYF. The CDR3 DNA sequence: TGTGCCAGCAGCTTAGATTCGAGCGGACAAGAGACCCAGTACTTC.

The table lists this clone with a few counts. The chain is built from TRBV9 and TRBJ1-1, with D unresolved. This CDR3 has 13 residues. V was pared by 5 bases and J by 2 bases, with 10 bases between. Germline loops: CDR1 SGDLS, CDR2 YYNGEE. The CDR3 coding sequence is TGTGCCAGCAGTGACAACCGAAACACTGAAGCTTTCTTT. Amino acids: CASSDNRNTEAFF. The variable domain in full, completed from reference TRBV9 and TRBJ1-1, reads DSGVTQTPKHLITATGQRVTLRCSPRSGDLSVYWYQQSLDQGLQFLIQYYNGEERAKGNILERFSAQQFPDLHSELNLSSLELGDSALYFCASSDNRNTEAFFGQGTRLTVV.

There are a few counts of this clone. This chain connects TRBV11-2 to TRBJ2-5, with TRBD1 identical over 10 bases. Per the germline V gene, CDR1 is SGHAT and CDR2 is FQNNGV. This CDR3 has 16 residues. Losses at the gene ends were 2 bases for V and 2 bases for J; bases not matched to a gene: 5. The CDR3 protein is CASSLRDRGLQETQYF. Written as DNA, the CDR3 is TGTGCCAGCAGCTTACGGGACAGGGGCCTTCAAGAGACCCAGTACTTC.

V is TRBV5-4 and J is TRBJ1-2; 8 bases line up with TRBD1. The germline CDR1 and CDR2 sequences are SGHNT and YYREEE (reference sequence). The CDR3 is 15 amino acids. Losses at the gene ends were 0 bases for V and 7 bases for J; bases not matched to a gene: 8. The CDR3: CASSLGSGGRSGYTF. CDR3 bases: TGTGCCAGCAGCTTGGGGTCAGGGGGCAGAAGTGGCTACACCTTC.

The rearrangement joins TRBV6-5 to TRBJ1-1; a possible D gene is TRBD1 (5 bases). Germline CDR1 reads MNHEY; CDR2 reads SVGAGI. This CDR3 contains 13 residues. V lost 4 bases and J lost 4, with 10 bases in between. CDR3 nucleotides: TGTGCCAGCAGTTTTTTGGGGGGCACTGAAGCTTTCTTT. Protein product: CASSFLGGTEAFF.

The genes are TRBV19 and TRBJ1-1, with 8 bases that match TRBD1. V lost 4 bases to trimming and J lost 1 base; unmatched junction nucleotides: 5. The V gene's germline CDR1 is LNHDA and CDR2 SQIVND (reference sequence). CDR3 length: 15 amino acids. In DNA, the CDR3 is TGTGCCAGTAGTACCGGACAGGGCCGGAACACTGAAGCTTTCTTT. Protein product: CASSTGQGRNTEAFF.

This clone has a handful of counts. The chain joins TRBV6-5 to TRBJ2-2; tentatively, D is TRBD1 (6 bases). V gave up 7 bases and J gave up 3 bases, with 12 bases separating them. Germline V lookup: CDR1 MNHEY, CDR2 SVGAGI. This CDR3 has 14 amino acids. This CDR3 reads CASTATGDTGELFF. In nucleotides, the CDR3 is TGTGCCAGCACGGCGACAGGAGACACCGGGGAGCTGTTTTTT.

This clone turned up a few times. This chain links TRBV11-2 with TRBJ2-7; D gene ambiguous. Trimming left V 2 bases short and J 2 bases short, with 10 bases between. CDR1 is SGHAT and CDR2 is FQNNGV in the germline V gene. This CDR3 is built from 14 residues. Written as DNA, the CDR3 is TGTGCCAGCAGCTTAAATGTCGGAGCCTACGAGCAGTACTTC. It translates to CASSLNVGAYEQYF.

In DNA form, the CDR3 reads TGCGCCAGCAGCTTGGACGGACAGGGGGTAGCCTATGGCTACACCTTC. Translation: CASSLDGQGVAYGYTF. The chain carries TRBV5-1 and TRBJ1-2; 10 positions match TRBD1. Germline V gives CDR1 SGHRS, CDR2 YFSETQ. Trimming removed 0 bases from V and 4 bases from J; junction bases left unmatched: 6. The CDR3 sequence is 16 residues long.

A single count supports this clone. The chain recombines TRBV2 with TRBJ2-2, with 8 bases that match TRBD1. V was clipped by 4 bases and J by 5 bases; unmatched bases: 6. Germline CDR1 SNHLY, CDR2 FYNNEI. The CDR3 loop spans 15 amino acids. CDR3 amino acids: CASSGRQGSTGELFF. DNA for the CDR3: TGTGCCAGCAGTGGCCGACAGGGGAGTACCGGGGAGCTGTTTTTT.

The V gene is TRBV5-6, the J gene TRBJ1-2; TRBD1 aligns across 7 bases. Germline lookup yields CDR1 SGHDT and CDR2 YYEEEE. The CDR3 runs to 11 residues. V shed 3 bases, J shed 7 bases, and the junction held 0 bases outside the gene matches. The CDR3 DNA follows: TGTGCCAGCAGCTCAGGGGGTGGCTACACCTTC. Amino acids: CASSSGGGYTF. Filled out from reference TRBV5-6 and TRBJ1-2, the complete variable domain reads DAGVTQSPTHLIKTRGQQVTLRCSPKSGHDTVSWYQQALGQGPQFIFQYYEEEERQRGNFPDRFSGHQFPNYSSELNVNALLLGDSALYLCASSSGGGYTFGSGTRLTVV.

The V gene is TRBV15, the J gene TRBJ2-5; 11 bases line up with TRBD1. The CDR3 extends over 15 amino acids. V lost 4 bases to trimming and J lost 4 bases; unmatched junction nucleotides: 5. CDR1 LNHNV and CDR2 YYDKDF come from the germline V gene (reference sequence). The CDR3 is CATSKGQGVRETQYF. CDR3 coding DNA: TGTGCCACCAGCAAGGGACAGGGGGTTCGAGAGACCCAGTACTTC.

The genes are TRBV5-6 and TRBJ1-2, with TRBD1 as a possible D gene (6 bases). V lost 4 bases and J 7 bases, leaving 17 bases between the germline ends. The CDR3 extends over 14 amino acids. Germline assignment: CDR1 SGHDT and CDR2 YYEEEE. DNA of the CDR3: TGTGCCAGCAGCATTCAGGGGCCCAACGGTGGCTACACCTTC. Amino acid sequence: CASSIQGPNGGYTF. Together with reference TRBV5-6 and TRBJ1-2, the CDR3 gives the full variable domain: DAGVTQSPTHLIKTRGQQVTLRCSPKSGHDTVSWYQQALGQGPQFIFQYYEEEERQRGNFPDRFSGHQFPNYSSELNVNALLLGDSALYLCASSIQGPNGGYTFGSGTRLTVV.

The chain recombines TRBV18 with TRBJ1-1, with D unresolved. The V gene's germline CDR1 is KGHSH and CDR2 LQKENI. V lost 3 bases, J lost 10 bases, and 15 bases lay in between. The CDR3 sequence is 13 residues long. The CDR3 here is CASSPVTRERAFF. In DNA form, the CDR3 reads TGTGCCAGCTCACCCGTTACAAGGGAGAGAGCTTTCTTT.